The rows below give T cell receptor beta chains drawn from one sample of a study of cytomegalovirus exposure and HLA in healthy donors. The protocol was immunoSEQ multiplex PCR, while the TCRdb copy is restricted to in-frame clones and leaves out a portion. The sample has some 180,000 clones, more than 70% seen once. The sequenced material came from PBMCs. These receptor sequences come from a girl aged 10 to 17 in good health and CMV-seropositive. CDR3s include the opening cysteine and the closing phenylalanine or tryptophan. Each record gives: CDR3 protein, CDR3 DNA, clone size, J gene, V gene, D gene. D genes are given only for firm matches. The size entry is marked missing in some rows and otherwise reads once, few, many or a size class.

CAQQDSVNYGYTF | TGTGCCCAACAGGACAGCGTTAACTATGGCTACACCTTC | NA | TRBJ1-2 | TRBV30 | NA
CASSLHATGANSPLHF | TGCGCCAGCAGCTTGCACGCGACAGGCGCCAATTCACCCCTCCACTTT | NA | TRBJ1-6 | TRBV5-1 | NA
CASSEGQTTKQYF | TGTGCCAGCAGTGAGGGACAGACTACGAAGCAGTACTTC | NA | TRBJ2-7 | TRBV6-4 | TRBD1
CASSSANRADQPQHF | TGTGCCAGCAGCTCCGCCAACAGGGCTGATCAGCCCCAGCATTTT | few | TRBJ1-5 | TRBV5-4 | NA
CASPKVGLLNTEAFF | TGTGCCAGCCCCAAGGTGGGACTACTAAACACTGAAGCTTTCTTT | NA | TRBJ1-1 | TRBV6-1 | NA
CASRTDRGLAKNIQYF | TGTGCCAGCAGGACAGACAGGGGACTAGCCAAAAACATTCAGTACTTC | NA | TRBJ2-4 | TRBV7-9 | TRBD1
CASSATTAATNEKLFF | TGTGCCAGCAGCGCTACCACAGCTGCAACTAATGAAAAACTGTTTTTT | NA | TRBJ1-4 | TRBV6-8 | NA
CASSLYRGTNEKLFF | TGTGCCAGCAGTCTCTACAGGGGGACTAATGAAAAACTGTTTTTT | NA | TRBJ1-4 | TRBV6-6 | TRBD1
CASAGGLRETQYF | TGCGCCAGCGCAGGAGGCCTAAGAGAGACCCAGTACTTC | NA | TRBJ2-5 | TRBV5-1 | NA
CASSSPPGRRSGNEQFF | TGTGCCAGCAGCTCTCCCCCGGGAAGGCGCTCGGGTAATGAGCAGTTCTTC | NA | TRBJ2-1 | TRBV7-9 | NA
CASSLGGAGETQYF | TGTGCCAGCAGCTTGGGGGGGGCTGGGGAGACCCAGTACTTC | NA | TRBJ2-5 | TRBV13 | NA
CASSPPGLPPDTQYF | TGTGCCAGCAGTCCTCCGGGACTACCCCCAGATACGCAGTATTTT | NA | TRBJ2-3 | TRBV2 | TRBD2
CASSLAWAGGYTF | TGTGCCAGCAGCTTGGCCTGGGCGGGAGGCTACACCTTC | few | TRBJ1-2 | TRBV5-4 | NA
CASSPRLKTETQYF | TGTGCCAGCAGCCCAAGACTAAAGACAGAGACCCAGTACTTC | NA | TRBJ2-5 | TRBV9 | NA
CASSYRQGVYEQYF | TGTGCCAGCAGTTATCGACAGGGGGTCTACGAGCAGTACTTC | NA | TRBJ2-7 | TRBV6-1 | TRBD1
CAWSVLPSGRGDEQFF | TGTGCCTGGAGTGTACTGCCTAGCGGGAGAGGGGATGAGCAGTTCTTC | NA | TRBJ2-1 | TRBV30 | TRBD2
CASSPQAGGYYNEQFF | TGTGCCAGCAGCCCCCAAGCGGGAGGATACTACAATGAGCAGTTCTTC | NA | TRBJ2-1 | TRBV7-3 | TRBD2
CASSSRAGGNTGELFF | TGTGCCAGCAGCTCTAGGGCAGGGGGGAACACCGGGGAGCTGTTTTTT | NA | TRBJ2-2 | TRBV7-2 | TRBD1
CAISESSSTEAFF | TGTGCCATCAGTGAGTCAAGCTCTACTGAAGCTTTCTTT | NA | TRBJ1-1 | TRBV10-3 | NA
CASSLYPGNQPQHF | TGTGCCAGCAGTTTATACCCGGGCAATCAGCCCCAGCATTTT | few | TRBJ1-5 | TRBV27 | NA
CASSFRSQLFF | TGTGCCAGCAGCTTTCGGAGTCAACTGTTTTTT | NA | TRBJ2-2 | TRBV11-2 | NA
CASSPGQVSAIYF | TGTGCCAGCTCACCGGGACAAGTTTCGGCCATATATTTT | NA | TRBJ1-3 | TRBV18 | NA
CASSGGASGSPYEQYF | TGTGCCAGCAGCGGGGGGGCTAGCGGGAGCCCCTACGAGCAGTACTTC | NA | TRBJ2-7 | TRBV5-4 | TRBD2
CASSHQSYEQYF | TGCGCCAGCAGCCACCAATCCTACGAGCAGTACTTC | NA | TRBJ2-7 | TRBV4-1 | NA
CAISDPGTGPKNEKLFF | TGTGCCATCAGTGACCCCGGGACAGGGCCGAAAAATGAAAAACTGTTTTTT | once | TRBJ1-4 | TRBV10-3 | TRBD1
CASSRPLLAGVENEQFF | TGTGCCAGCTCACGACCCTTACTAGCGGGAGTCGAGAATGAGCAGTTCTTC | few | TRBJ2-1 | TRBV18 | TRBD2
CASRSTGTSFYEQYF | TGTGCCAGCAGGTCTACCGGGACTAGCTTCTACGAGCAGTACTTC | NA | TRBJ2-7 | TRBV6-6 | TRBD2